This T cell receptor beta chain derives from a study of blood T cell repertoires in COVID-19. In the study overall: Samples of COVID-19 (acute and convalescent) were obtained from the United States, Italy and Spain.

CDR1 and CDR2 (germline): GTSNPN, SVGIG (reference sequence). V was shortened by 0 bases and J by 2 bases, with 7 bases between the two germline ends. This CDR3 region has 13 residues. TCRdb's copy holds only in-frame clones and misses some; the assay was immunoSEQ multiplex PCR. The sample yields some 400,000 clones, over 65% seen once. The V call is TRBV30, the J call TRBJ1-2; tentative D call: TRBD1 (5 bases). Sequenced material: peripheral blood. The TCR comes from a human donor with acute or convalescent COVID-19. The donor label of this sample is uncertain. This chain's CDR3 is CAWSVQVNYGYTF. The CDR3, as DNA: TGTGCCTGGAGTGTACAGGTCAACTATGGCTACACCTTC.